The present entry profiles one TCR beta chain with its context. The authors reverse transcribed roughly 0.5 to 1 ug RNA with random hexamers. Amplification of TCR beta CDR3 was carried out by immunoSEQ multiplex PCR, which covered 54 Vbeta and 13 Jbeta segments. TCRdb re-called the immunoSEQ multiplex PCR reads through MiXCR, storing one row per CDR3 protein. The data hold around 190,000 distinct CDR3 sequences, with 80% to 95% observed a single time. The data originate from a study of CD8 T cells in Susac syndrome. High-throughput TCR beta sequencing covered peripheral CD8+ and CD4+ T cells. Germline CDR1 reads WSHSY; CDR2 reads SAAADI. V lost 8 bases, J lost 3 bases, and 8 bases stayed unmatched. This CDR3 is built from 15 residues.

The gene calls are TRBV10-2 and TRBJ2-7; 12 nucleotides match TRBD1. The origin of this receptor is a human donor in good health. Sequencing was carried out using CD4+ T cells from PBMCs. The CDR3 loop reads CASRPGQGAGYEQYF. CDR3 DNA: TGCGCCAGCCGACCGGGACAGGGGGCAGGCTACGAGCAGTACTTC.